Below are 5 T cell receptor beta chains sequenced from a single sample in a study of CD8+ T cells in alopecia areata. Once RNA had been extracted, it was reverse transcribed into cDNA to act as the sequencing template. Profiled with immunoSEQ multiplex PCR; TCRdb holds only in-frame clones, not every one. The sample lists tens of thousands of clones, approximately 29% occurring once. The treatment was: oral pan-JAK inhibitor, 5-10 mg twice daily. This specimen was CD8+ T cells sorted from blood, taken at week 4, from a patient treated with tofacitinib. These receptors were taken from a human donor with alopecia areata.

The chain is built from TRBV28 and TRBJ2-7; D may be TRBD2 (6 bases). The CDR3 contains 13 residues. Germline-derived CDR1 and CDR2 are MDHEN and SYDVKM. The V end lost 5 bases, the J end lost 2 bases, and 10 bases lay between the germline ends. For the CDR3, the DNA is TGTGCCAGCAGTCCCGGGAGCGCCTACGAGCAGTACTTC. Residues: CASSPGSAYEQYF. Together with reference TRBV28 and TRBJ2-7, the CDR3 gives the full variable domain: DVKVTQSSRYLVKRTGEKVFLECVQDMDHENMFWYRQDPGLGLRLIYFSYDVKMKEKGDIPEGYSVSREKKERFSLILESASTNQTSMYLCASSPGSAYEQYFGPGTRLTVT.

There are a few counts of this clone. The rearrangement links TRBV29-1 to TRBJ2-7; TRBD1 agrees at 9 bases. This CDR3 is built from 14 residues. CDR1 and CDR2 (germline): SQVTM, ANQGSEA. V gave up 6 bases and J gave up 6 bases; unmatched junction bases: 12. CDR3 DNA sequence: TGCAGCGTCCCGGGACAGGGTCTGGGGCGCGAGCAGTACTTC. This sequence encodes CSVPGQGLGREQYF.

The V and J genes are TRBV7-9 and TRBJ2-7, with D possibly called TRBD1 or TRBD2 (5 bases each). CDR1 SEHNR and CDR2 FQNEAQ come from the germline V gene (reference sequence). V was pared by 9 bases and J by 5 bases, with 17 bases between. The CDR3 contains 13 residues. The CDR3 region has the DNA TGTGCCAGTGCGAGGGGCTTTAGGGACGAGCAGTACTTC. Translating gives CASARGFRDEQYF.

This chain joins TRBV27 and TRBJ2-6; D not certain. The CDR3 length is 14 residues. Trimming pared 3 bases from V and 3 bases from J, leaving 6 bases between. Germline-derived CDR1 and CDR2 are MNHEY and SMNVEV (reference sequence). The CDR3 reads CASSFGGGANVLTF. The CDR3 DNA reads TGTGCCAGCAGTTTTGGTGGTGGGGCCAACGTCCTGACTTTC.

This clone was observed a few times. The rearrangement uses TRBV29-1 and TRBJ2-5, with 8 bases aligning to TRBD2. The CDR3 consists of 12 residues. V trimming: 3 bases; J trimming: 6 bases; junction bases outside the gene matches: 3. CDR1 and CDR2 from the germline V gene are SQVTM and ANQGSEA. This CDR3 is CSVDGGVKTQYF. CDR3 DNA: TGCAGCGTTGACGGGGGGGTGAAGACCCAGTACTTC.